The rows below give T cell receptor beta chains drawn from one sample of a study of cytomegalovirus exposure and HLA in healthy donors. Profiling relied on immunoSEQ multiplex PCR, and the TCRdb table lists in-frame clones only, not all of them. The sample's table shows approximately 34,000 clones. Sequencing was done on a sample of PBMCs. The receptors here all came from a woman aged 40 to 50 in good health and CMV-seropositive. The CDR3 runs from the conserved cysteine through the conserved F or W. D genes are given only for firm matches. Where a row states a size, it is once, few, many or the class of an expanded clone; other rows omit it.

d_call	clone_size	v_call	j_call	cdr3_nt	cdr3_aa
TRBD1	-	TRBV7-8	TRBJ1-5	TGTGCCAGCAGCCCCGTGGGGACAGAGAATCAGCCCCAGCATTTT	CASSPVGTENQPQHF
-	-	TRBV4-1	TRBJ1-5	TGCGCCAGCAGCCAAGACCCGGCGGGAGGTCAGCCCCAGCATTTT	CASSQDPAGGQPQHF
-	-	TRBV9	TRBJ1-6	TGTGCCAGCAGCGTTAGTGCGGGGAATTCACCCCTCCACTTT	CASSVSAGNSPLHF
-	-	TRBV28	TRBJ2-7	TGTGCCAGCAGTTTTCGAGGGTCCCTCTCCTACGAGCAGTACTTC	CASSFRGSLSYEQYF
-	-	TRBV28	TRBJ1-1	TGTGCCAGCAGCCCGACAGGTAGTGAAGCTTTCTTT	CASSPTGSEAFF
-	-	TRBV30	TRBJ2-6	TGTGCCTGGAGTGCGAGAAGAGGCTCTGGGGCCAACGTCCTGACTTTC	CAWSARRGSGANVLTF
TRBD1	-	TRBV7-8	TRBJ2-1	TGTGCCAGCAGCTTCTTAGGGACAGTCACCTACAATGAGCAGTTCTTC	CASSFLGTVTYNEQFF
TRBD2	-	TRBV19	TRBJ2-1	TGTGCCAGTAGTATGGAGCCTAGCGGGAGGGCCCACCTCGGTGAGCAGTTCTTC	CASSMEPSGRAHLGEQFF
TRBD1	-	TRBV6-1	TRBJ1-4	TGTGCCAGCAGTACAAGGGGGCTGGGGGAAAAACTGTTTTTT	CASSTRGLGEKLFF
-	-	TRBV5-1	TRBJ2-7	TGCGCCAGCAGCTTGGAGCTTAGCAGCGAGCAGTACTTC	CASSLELSSEQYF
TRBD1	-	TRBV29-1	TRBJ2-1	TGCAGCTCCGGGACAGGGGGCTACAATGAGCAGTTCTTC	CSSGTGGYNEQFF
-	-	TRBV28	TRBJ2-2	TGTGCCAGCAGTTTCGGGGGCACCGGGGAGCTGTTTTTT	CASSFGGTGELFF
-	medium-sized	TRBV27	TRBJ2-5	TGTGCCAGCAGTTTATCGAGTGGCGCAGGGGAGACCCAGTACTTC	CASSLSSGAGETQYF
-	-	TRBV28	TRBJ2-1	TGTGCCAGCAGTCCAGATTACAATGAGCAGTTCTTC	CASSPDYNEQFF
TRBD2	-	TRBV19	TRBJ2-1	TGTGCCAGTAGTACATCCGGGACTAGCGGGGGCGGGCAGTTCTTC	CASSTSGTSGGGQFF
-	-	TRBV5-1	TRBJ2-7	TGCGCCAGCAGCTTATCCGGGTACGAGCAGTACTTC	CASSLSGYEQYF
-	-	TRBV7-2	TRBJ1-1	TGTGCCAGCAGCTTTATTCGGAGGGATACTGAAGCTTTCTTT	CASSFIRRDTEAFF
-	-	TRBV7-7	TRBJ2-2	TGTGCCAGCAGCCAGGGGAAGGGGACCGGGGAGCTGTTTTTT	CASSQGKGTGELFF
TRBD2	-	TRBV7-2	TRBJ2-1	TGTGCCAGCAGCTTAGGACTAGCGGACCACAATGAGCAGTTCTTC	CASSLGLADHNEQFF
TRBD1	-	TRBV6-6	TRBJ1-6	TGTGCCAGCAGCCCCCGGGACAGGTCCAATTCACCCCTCCACTTT	CASSPRDRSNSPLHF
-	-	TRBV30	TRBJ2-2	TGTGCCTGGAGTGTATTCGGGGTTGGCCAGGGGTCAGCTCTGAACACCGGGGAGCTGTTTTTT	CAWSVFGVGQGSALNTGELFF
TRBD2	-	TRBV9	TRBJ2-7	TGTGCCAGCAGCGTGGCGGGGGGGCGTTCCTACGAGCAGTACTTC	CASSVAGGRSYEQYF
-	-	TRBV7-2	TRBJ2-7	TGTGCCAGCAGCTTAGGGCTACTGGGCCACGCCTACGAGCAGTACTTC	CASSLGLLGHAYEQYF
TRBD2	-	TRBV6-1	TRBJ2-1	TGTGCCAGCAGTGAAGCTAGTTTTGGACTAGCGGGAGCCGGGCAGTTCTTC	CASSEASFGLAGAGQFF
TRBD2	-	TRBV5-4	TRBJ2-7	TGTGCCAGCAGCCCAGGACTAGCTGACATATACGAGCAGTACTTC	CASSPGLADIYEQYF
TRBD1	-	TRBV19	TRBJ2-2	TGTGCCAGTAGTCCCTCGACAGGGTCCAAGACCGGGGAGCTGTTTTTT	CASSPSTGSKTGELFF
TRBD2	-	TRBV6-4	TRBJ2-3	TGTGCCAGCAGTGACTCGAGCGGGGGGCAAGATACGCAGTATTTT	CASSDSSGGQDTQYF
TRBD1	-	TRBV6-5	TRBJ1-2	TGTGCCAGCAGAACAGGGGACTATGGCTACACCTTC	CASRTGDYGYTF
TRBD1	-	TRBV15	TRBJ2-3	TGTGCCACCAGCGGACAGGTTCTTGGGCCAGATACGCAGTATTTT	CATSGQVLGPDTQYF
-	-	TRBV7-3	TRBJ2-2	TGTGCCAGCAGCTTATTGCCGGGGAACACCGGGGAGCTGTTTTTT	CASSLLPGNTGELFF
-	-	TRBV7-2	TRBJ2-7	TGTGCCAGCAGCTTGGCAGGGTTCTCAGGCTCCTACGAGCAGTACTTC	CASSLAGFSGSYEQYF
-	-	TRBV28	TRBJ2-7	TGTGCCAGCAGTTCAGAGGGGGAATACTCCTACGAGCAGTACTTC	CASSSEGEYSYEQYF
TRBD1	-	TRBV19	TRBJ2-5	TGTGCCAGTAGTCGGACAGGGCTTCAAGAGACCCAGTACTTC	CASSRTGLQETQYF
TRBD2	-	TRBV4-2	TRBJ2-1	TGTGCCAGCAGCCAAGAGCTAGCGGGAGGCTCCGACAATGAGCAGTTCTTC	CASSQELAGGSDNEQFF
-	-	TRBV4-1	TRBJ2-7	TGCGCCAGCAGCCTTGACACCGGCCGGTACGAGCAGTACTTC	CASSLDTGRYEQYF
-	-	TRBV28	TRBJ1-2	TGTGCCAGCAGTTTATTCTCGACAGATTTTCGAAGCTATGGCTACACCTTC	CASSLFSTDFRSYGYTF
TRBD2	-	TRBV9	TRBJ2-5	TGTGCCAGCAGCGTAGATAGCGGGAGGTGGCAGACCCAGTACTTC	CASSVDSGRWQTQYF
-	-	TRBV30	TRBJ1-2	TGTGCCTACTCATATGAGGGGAGGAACTATGGCTACACCTTC	CAYSYEGRNYGYTF
-	-	TRBV5-1	TRBJ2-2	TGCGCCAGCAGCTTGATGGGGGCCAGGAGGTCCGGGGAGCTGTTTTTT	CASSLMGARRSGELFF
-	-	TRBV7-9	TRBJ2-3	TGTGCCAGCAGCTATAGCCGTGGGCAGGGGAGTATGGATACGCAGTATTTT	CASSYSRGQGSMDTQYF